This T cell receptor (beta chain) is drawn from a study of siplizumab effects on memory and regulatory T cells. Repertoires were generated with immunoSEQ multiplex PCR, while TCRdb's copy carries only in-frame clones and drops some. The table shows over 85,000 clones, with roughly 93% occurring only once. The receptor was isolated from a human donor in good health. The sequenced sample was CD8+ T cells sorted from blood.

The CDR3: CASSSVGEFYEQYF. The CDR3 nucleotides are TGTGCCAGCAGTTCAGTAGGGGAATTCTACGAGCAGTACTTC. The rearrangement links TRBV6-5 to TRBJ2-7; D is perhaps TRBD1 (5 bases). Germline assignment: CDR1 MNHEY and CDR2 SVGAGI. Trimming took 4 bases from V and 3 from J, leaving 13 bases between them. This CDR3 is 14 amino acids long.